This T cell receptor (beta chain) emerged from a study of T cell responses to AZD1222 COVID-19 vaccine. General observations from the study: Repertoires were collected only later (after the peak T cell response had occurred).

Some clones are missing from TCRdb's copy, which holds only in-frame ones; the method was immunoSEQ multiplex PCR. The sample shows about 97,000 clones, 70% to 90% of them seen only once. Pooled in the analysis were second doses at about 4 or about 12 weeks. Remarks on this clone: Antigen: not known.

With 5 bases clipped from V and 7 bases from J, the junction kept 8 bases outside the gene matches. CDR1 MNHEY and CDR2 SMNVEV come from the germline V gene (reference sequence). CDR3 length: 14 residues. This clonotype was sampled from an adult who received the AZD1222 COVID-19 vaccine. The gene calls are TRBV27 and TRBJ1-5; TRBD1 aligns across 7 bases. The input for sequencing was peripheral blood, taken 28 days after the second AZD1222 dose. CDR3 residues: CASSARGPQQPQHF. The DNA of the CDR3 is TGTGCCAGCAGTGCAAGGGGGCCACAGCAGCCCCAGCATTTT.